These 17 T cell receptor beta chains originate from one sample sequenced in a study of Graves' ophthalmopathy and Graves' hyperthyroidism. Transcripts of RNA were the source for amplifying TCR beta CDR3 regions. HTBI-primed RT-PCR formed the first round, and a multiplex PCR formed the second. From the multiplex PCR reads, TCRdb called clonotypes with MiXCR, one entry per CDR3 protein. The data hold approximately 210,000 distinct CDR3 sequences, with roughly 29% observed a single time. The sequencing sample was made of peripheral blood. The receptors originated from a man aged 50 or older with Graves' ophthalmopathy.

This clonotype has a count of ten or more. The chain uses TRBV5-1 and TRBJ1-2; maybe TRBD1 (5 bases). Germline V gives CDR1 SGHRS, CDR2 YFSETQ. V dropped 2 bases and J dropped 7 bases, with 15 bases sitting between them. The CDR3 extends over 14 amino acids. The CDR3 loop is CASSLDGHGGGYTF. In nucleotides, the CDR3 is TGCGCCAGCAGCTTAGACGGACACGGCGGTGGCTACACCTTC.

The chain recombines TRBV7-3 with TRBJ2-2; 7 bases agree with TRBD2. The CDR3 runs to 17 residues. The germline CDR1 and CDR2 sequences are SGHTA and FQGTGA. Losses at the gene ends were 1 base for V and 2 bases for J; bases not matched to a gene: 7. CDR3 nucleotides: TGTGCCAGCAGCTTAAAACCCACTAGCGTAAACACCGGGGAGCTGTTTTTT. As protein: CASSLKPTSVNTGELFF.

This clonotype was recorded many times. This chain uses TRBV7-2 with TRBJ1-2; TRBD1 might be the D (5 bases). V lost 4 bases and J lost 3, with 21 bases in between. CDR1 is SGHTA, CDR2 FQGNSA, per germline. The CDR3 spans 17 residues. CDR3 nucleotides: TGTGCCAGCAGCTCCCTACCACGGACGACAGACTACTATGGCTACACCTTC. Translating gives CASSSLPRTTDYYGYTF.

This clonotype was picked up many times. The chain uses TRBV14 and TRBJ2-7; D is possibly TRBD1 or TRBD2 (6 bases each). Germline CDR1 and CDR2: SGHDN and FVKESK. The CDR3 is 18 residues long. The V and J ends lost 1 base and 3 bases respectively, with 22 bases between them. CDR3 bases: TGTGCCAGCAGCCAAGTCGCGGGATGGGGGACAATCAACTACGAGCAGTACTTC. Translating gives CASSQVAGWGTINYEQYF. Drawing the rest from reference TRBV14 and TRBJ2-7, the complete variable domain is EAGVTQFPSHSVIEKGQTVTLRCDPISGHDNLYWYRRVMGKEIKFLLHFVKESKQDESGMPNNRFLAERTGGTYSTLKVQPAELEDSGVYFCASSQVAGWGTINYEQYFGPGTRLTVT.

This clonotype was counted ten times or more. The chain uses TRBV5-1 and TRBJ2-7; D possibly corresponds to TRBD2 (5 bases). This CDR3 region has 14 residues. Trimming removed 0 bases from V and 5 bases from J, with 12 bases in between. Germline loops: CDR1 SGHRS, CDR2 YFSETQ. CDR3 in amino acids: CASSLEAEVHEQYF. CDR3 bases: TGCGCCAGCAGCTTGGAAGCGGAGGTCCACGAGCAGTACTTC.

This clonotype was detected a few times. The chain combines TRBV27 with TRBJ1-1; TRBD1 matches at 7 bases. V lost 3 bases to trimming and J lost 0 bases; unmatched junction nucleotides: 10. CDR3 length: 17 amino acids. Germline V lookup: CDR1 MNHEY, CDR2 SMNVEV (reference sequence). The CDR3 here is CASSFTGTDSMNTEAFF. As DNA, the CDR3 is TGTGCCAGCAGTTTCACCGGGACAGACTCAATGAACACTGAAGCTTTCTTT.

This clonotype came up many times. In DNA form, the CDR3 reads TGCGCCAGCAGCGAGATAGCGGGAGGGCCTTACGAGCAGTACTTC. Amino acid sequence: CASSEIAGGPYEQYF. The chain joins TRBV5-1 to TRBJ2-7; 11 bases match TRBD2. CDR3 size: 15 residues. Germline lookup yields CDR1 SGHRS and CDR2 YFSETQ. Losses at the gene ends were 4 bases for V and 4 bases for J; bases not matched to a gene: 7.

This clonotype has at least ten counts. The V and J genes are TRBV18 and TRBJ2-5; D gene ambiguous. V was cut by 3 bases and J by 4 bases, with 15 bases left in between. The CDR3 spans 15 residues. The germline V gene has CDR1 KGHSH and CDR2 LQKENI. DNA for the CDR3: TGTGCCAGCTCACCCGACCTCTTAAGGCGAGAGACCCAGTACTTC. Amino acids: CASSPDLLRRETQYF.

Many counts were recorded for this clonotype. The chain joins TRBV19 to TRBJ1-5; D might be TRBD1 (6 bases). This CDR3 is built from 13 residues. CDR1 and CDR2 (germline): LNHDA, SQIVND (reference sequence). Trimming pared 4 bases from V and 7 bases from J, leaving 11 bases between. CDR3 in DNA: TGTGCCAGTAGTAACAGGGCAGGGCAGCCCCAGCATTTT. This sequence encodes CASSNRAGQPQHF. Together with reference TRBV19 and TRBJ1-5, the CDR3 gives the full variable domain: DGGITQSPKYLFRKEGQNVTLSCEQNLNHDAMYWYRQDPGQGLRLIYYSQIVNDFQKGDIAEGYSVSREKKESFPLTVTSAQKNPTAFYLCASSNRAGQPQHFGDGTRLSIL.

This clonotype was picked up many times. The chain recombines TRBV30 with TRBJ1-5, with TRBD1 as a possible D gene (5 bases). V was shortened by 3 bases and J by 4 bases, with 13 bases between the two germline ends. This CDR3 has 14 amino acids. Germline lookup yields CDR1 GTSNPN and CDR2 SVGIG (reference sequence). The CDR3 loop is CAWSQPGGNQPQHF. The DNA for the CDR3 is TGTGCCTGGAGCCAGCCGGGGGGGAATCAGCCCCAGCATTTT.

This clonotype was recorded many times. This sequence joins TRBV28 and TRBJ2-7, with TRBD1 matching 9 bases. V trimming: 6 bases; J trimming: 4 bases; junction bases outside the gene matches: 10. The CDR3 consists of 15 residues. Per the germline V gene, CDR1 is MDHEN and CDR2 is SYDVKM. This CDR3 is CASSPGGQGGYEQYF. CDR3 sequence (DNA): TGTGCCAGCAGCCCTGGGGGACAGGGTGGGTACGAGCAGTACTTC.

This clonotype was picked up one time. The chain has TRBV28 and TRBJ2-7; 10 nucleotides line up with TRBD1. The CDR3 contains 14 residues. J was trimmed by 3 bases and V by 5 bases; bases with no gene match: 4. The germline V gene has CDR1 MDHEN and CDR2 SYDVKM. The CDR3 protein is CASSVRTGGYEQYF. CDR3 nucleotides: TGTGCCAGCAGTGTCCGGACAGGGGGCTACGAGCAGTACTTC.

This clonotype was counted between two and nine times. This rearrangement joins TRBV28 to TRBJ2-7; TRBD2 is a possible D gene (6 bases). Trimming cost V 8 bases and J 7 bases, with 12 bases left between them. The CDR3 is 11 amino acids. Per the germline V gene, CDR1 is MDHEN and CDR2 is SYDVKM. The CDR3 loop reads CASAGGREQYF. In DNA, the CDR3 is TGTGCCAGCGCCGGAGGGCGGGAGCAGTACTTC.

Many counts were recorded for this clonotype. The V and J genes are TRBV7-3 and TRBJ2-5, with 7 bases lining up with TRBD1. CDR3 length: 15 amino acids. The V and J ends lost 6 bases and 1 base, in that order; junction bases with no gene match: 8. CDR1 SGHTA and CDR2 FQGTGA come from the germline V gene. The CDR3 sequence is CASRWAGTAQETQYF. The CDR3 DNA is TGTGCCAGCAGGTGGGCCGGGACAGCCCAAGAGACCCAGTACTTC.

Ten or more counts support this clonotype. The V and J genes are TRBV11-2 and TRBJ2-7; the match to TRBD1 covers 9 bases. J was trimmed by 7 bases and V by 5 bases; bases with no gene match: 9. Per germline, CDR1 SGHAT and CDR2 FQNNGV. The CDR3 spans 14 residues. Here the CDR3 DNA reads TGTGCCAGCAGCGAAGGGACAGGGACCTTTGAGCAGTACTTC. Protein: CASSEGTGTFEQYF.

This clonotype occurred many times. The chain joins TRBV12-3 or TRBV12-4 to TRBJ2-2, with 15 bases fitting TRBD2. This CDR3 is built from 16 residues. Trimming cost V 6 bases and J 4 bases; bases outside gene matches: 3. The DNA for the CDR3 is TGTGCCAGCAGGGGACTAGCGGGAGGTCGCACCGGGGAGCTGTTTTTT. It encodes CASRGLAGGRTGELFF.

This chain joins TRBV7-2 and TRBJ2-5; D not certain. Trimming took 5 bases from V and 7 from J, leaving 11 bases between them. CDR3 length: 12 residues. Germline CDR1 reads SGHTA; CDR2 reads FQGNSA. CDR3 protein: CASSLRKGTQYF. The CDR3 nucleotides are TGTGCCAGCAGCCTAAGAAAGGGGACCCAGTACTTC.